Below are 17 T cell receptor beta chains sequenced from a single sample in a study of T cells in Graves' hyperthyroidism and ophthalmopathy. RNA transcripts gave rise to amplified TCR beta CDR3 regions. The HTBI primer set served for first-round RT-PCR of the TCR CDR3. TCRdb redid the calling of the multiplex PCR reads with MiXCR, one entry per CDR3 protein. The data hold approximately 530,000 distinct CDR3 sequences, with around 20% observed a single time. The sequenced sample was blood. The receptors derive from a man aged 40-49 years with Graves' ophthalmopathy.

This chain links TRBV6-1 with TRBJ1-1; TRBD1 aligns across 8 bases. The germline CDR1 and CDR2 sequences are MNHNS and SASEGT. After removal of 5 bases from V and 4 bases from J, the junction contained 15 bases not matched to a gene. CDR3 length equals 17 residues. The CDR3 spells CASSRVPGPGGPTEAFF. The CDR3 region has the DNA TGTGCCAGCAGTCGAGTACCGGGACCAGGGGGCCCCACTGAAGCTTTCTTT.

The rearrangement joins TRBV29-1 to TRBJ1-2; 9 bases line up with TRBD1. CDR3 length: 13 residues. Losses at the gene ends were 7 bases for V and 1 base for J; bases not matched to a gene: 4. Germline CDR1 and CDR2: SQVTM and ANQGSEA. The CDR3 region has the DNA TGCAGCGCTTACAGGGGGCTTAACTATGGCTACACCTTC. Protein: CSAYRGLNYGYTF.

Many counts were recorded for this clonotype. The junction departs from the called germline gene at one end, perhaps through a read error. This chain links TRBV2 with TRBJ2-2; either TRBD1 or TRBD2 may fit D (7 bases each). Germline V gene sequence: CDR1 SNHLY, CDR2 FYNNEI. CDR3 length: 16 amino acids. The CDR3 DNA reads TGTGCCAGCAGCGAAGACAGGGAGGGGTACACCGGGGAGCTGTTTTTT. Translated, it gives CASSEDREGYTGELFF. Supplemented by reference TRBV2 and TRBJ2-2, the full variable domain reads EPEVTQTPSHQVTQMGQEVILRCVPISNHLYFYWYRQILGQKVEFLVSFYNNEISEKSEIFDDQFSVERPDGSNFTLKIRSTKLEDSAMYFCASSEDREGYTGELFFGEGSRLTVL.

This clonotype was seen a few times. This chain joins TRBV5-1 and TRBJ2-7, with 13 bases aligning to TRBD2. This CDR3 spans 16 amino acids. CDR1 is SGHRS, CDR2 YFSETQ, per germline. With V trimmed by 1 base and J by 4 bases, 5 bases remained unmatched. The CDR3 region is CASSLRTSGSVYEQYF. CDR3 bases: TGCGCCAGCAGCTTGAGGACTAGCGGGAGCGTTTACGAGCAGTACTTC.

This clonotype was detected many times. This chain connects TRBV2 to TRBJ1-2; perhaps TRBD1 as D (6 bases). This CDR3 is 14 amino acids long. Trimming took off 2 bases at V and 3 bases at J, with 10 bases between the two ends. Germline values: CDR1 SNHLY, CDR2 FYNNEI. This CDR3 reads CASSEKGGDYGYTF. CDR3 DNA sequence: TGTGCCAGCAGTGAAAAGGGGGGAGACTATGGCTACACCTTC.

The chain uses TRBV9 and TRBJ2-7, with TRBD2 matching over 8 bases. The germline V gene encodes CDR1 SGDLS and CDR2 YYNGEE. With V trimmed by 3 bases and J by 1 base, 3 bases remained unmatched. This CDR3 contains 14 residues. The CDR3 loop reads CASSASGWSYEQYF. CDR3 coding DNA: TGTGCCAGCAGCGCTAGCGGGTGGTCCTACGAGCAGTACTTC.

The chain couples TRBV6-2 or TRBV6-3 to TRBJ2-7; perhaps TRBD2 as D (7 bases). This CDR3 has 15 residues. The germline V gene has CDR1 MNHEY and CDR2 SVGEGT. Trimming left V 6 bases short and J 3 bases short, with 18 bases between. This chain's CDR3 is CASRGGGARSYEQYF. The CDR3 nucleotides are TGTGCCAGCAGGGGGGGGGGGGCGCGGAGCTACGAGCAGTACTTC.

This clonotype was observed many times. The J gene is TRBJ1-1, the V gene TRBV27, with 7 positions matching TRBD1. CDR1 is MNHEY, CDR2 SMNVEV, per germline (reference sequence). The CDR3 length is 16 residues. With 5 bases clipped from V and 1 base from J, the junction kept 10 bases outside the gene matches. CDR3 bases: TGTGCCAGCAGTCTTCTGGTCGGGACAGCGAACACTGAAGCTTTCTTT. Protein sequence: CASSLLVGTANTEAFF.

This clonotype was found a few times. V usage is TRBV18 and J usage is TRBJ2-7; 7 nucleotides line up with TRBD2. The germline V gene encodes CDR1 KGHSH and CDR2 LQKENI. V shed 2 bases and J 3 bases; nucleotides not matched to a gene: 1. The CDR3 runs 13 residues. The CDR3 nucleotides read TGTGCCAGCTCACCAGCTAGCGGCTACGAGCAGTACTTC. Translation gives CASSPASGYEQYF.

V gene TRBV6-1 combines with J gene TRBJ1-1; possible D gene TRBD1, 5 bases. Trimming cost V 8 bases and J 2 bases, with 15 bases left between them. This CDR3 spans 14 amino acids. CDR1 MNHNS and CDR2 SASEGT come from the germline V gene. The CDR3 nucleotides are TGTGCCAGCGGAGGGCGACAGATAAACACTGAAGCTTTCTTT. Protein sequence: CASGGRQINTEAFF.

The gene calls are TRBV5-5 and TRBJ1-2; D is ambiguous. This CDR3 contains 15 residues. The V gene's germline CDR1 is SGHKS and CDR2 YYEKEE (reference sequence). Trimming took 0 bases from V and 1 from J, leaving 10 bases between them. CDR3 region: CASSLEWSYNYGYTF. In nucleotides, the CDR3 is TGTGCCAGCAGCTTGGAATGGAGCTATAACTATGGCTACACCTTC.

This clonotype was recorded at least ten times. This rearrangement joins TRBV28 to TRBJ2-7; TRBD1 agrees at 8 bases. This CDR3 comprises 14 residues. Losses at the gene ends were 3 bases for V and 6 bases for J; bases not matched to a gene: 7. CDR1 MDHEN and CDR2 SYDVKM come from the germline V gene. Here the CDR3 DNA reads TGTGCCAGCAGTTTGTTCACAGGGACAGGCGAGCAGTACTTC. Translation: CASSLFTGTGEQYF.

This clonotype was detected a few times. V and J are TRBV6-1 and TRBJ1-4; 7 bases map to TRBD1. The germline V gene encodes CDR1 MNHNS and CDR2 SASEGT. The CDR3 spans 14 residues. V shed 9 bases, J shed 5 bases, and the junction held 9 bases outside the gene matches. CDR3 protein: CASSSGTENEKLFF. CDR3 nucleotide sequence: TGTGCCAGTTCTTCCGGGACAGAAAATGAAAAACTGTTTTTT.

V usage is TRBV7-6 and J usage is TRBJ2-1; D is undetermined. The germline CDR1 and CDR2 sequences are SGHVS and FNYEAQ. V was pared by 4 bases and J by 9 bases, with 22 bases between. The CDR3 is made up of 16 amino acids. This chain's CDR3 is CASSSLGRLDPREQFF. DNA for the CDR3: TGTGCCAGCAGCTCTCTCGGGCGCCTCGACCCCCGTGAGCAGTTCTTC.

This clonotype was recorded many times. CDR3 in amino acids: CASSQDLTSGYTF. The CDR3 nucleotides are TGTGCCAGCAGCCAAGATCTGACGTCCGGCTACACCTTC. This rearrangement joins TRBV3-1 to TRBJ1-2; D unresolved. Germline loops: CDR1 LGHDT, CDR2 YNNKEL (reference sequence). V was clipped by 0 bases and J by 8 bases, with 10 bases between them. The CDR3 loop spans 13 amino acids.

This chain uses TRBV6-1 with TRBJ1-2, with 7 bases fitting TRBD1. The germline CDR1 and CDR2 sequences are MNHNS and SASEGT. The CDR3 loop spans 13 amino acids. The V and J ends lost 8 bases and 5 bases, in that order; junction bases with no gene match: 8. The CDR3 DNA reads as TGTGCCAGCTCCGGGACAGCGCAATATGGCTACACCTTC. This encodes CASSGTAQYGYTF.

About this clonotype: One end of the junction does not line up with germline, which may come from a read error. The CDR3 here is CASRQQGVTYNSPLRF. CDR3 nucleotide sequence: TGTGCCAGCAGACAACAGGGGGTAACCTATAATTCACCCCTCCGCTTT. This sequence joins TRBV2 and TRBJ1-6, with 8 positions matching TRBD1. Germline V gene sequence: CDR1 SNHLY, CDR2 FYNNEI. The CDR3 is 16 residues long.